Below are 16 T cell receptor beta chains sequenced from a single sample in a study of T cells expressing NK-cell markers. TCRdb reworked the 5' RACE reads into one entry per CDR3 protein, no DNA. The sample data list more than 400,000 distinct CDR3 sequences. Sequenced: blood T cells: a sorted CD56 or NKG2C T cell subset, CD4+ or CD8+ T cells, or bulk PBMC T cells (not recorded which). The receptors originated from a woman between 18 and 69 years old in good health.

V is TRBV12-3 or TRBV12-4 and J is TRBJ2-2; TCRdb's D call, TRBD1, is unchecked because there is no DNA. The CDR3 runs 15 residues. The chain's CDR3 is CASRWGQGHTGELFF.

This rearrangement joins TRBV7-8 to TRBJ2-2; the TCRdb D gene call, TRBD1, has no DNA to confirm it. There are 16 residues in the CDR3. CDR1 and CDR2 (germline): SGHVS, FQNEAQ. CDR3 loop: CASSLGGVASTGELFF.

The V gene is TRBV6-1, the J gene TRBJ1-1. CDR3 length equals 13 residues. Germline lookup yields CDR1 MNHNS and CDR2 SASEGT. CDR3: CATGITRGAEAFF.

The CDR3 region is CASSSPGQGWSGYTF. V gene TRBV28 combines with J gene TRBJ1-2; TCRdb designates TRBD1, a call that cannot be tested without DNA. The CDR3 totals 15 residues. Germline V gene data show CDR1 as MDHEN and CDR2 as SYDVKM.

The chain joins TRBV5-1 to TRBJ1-1. Germline values: CDR1 SGHRS, CDR2 YFSETQ. The CDR3 extends over 16 amino acids. The CDR3 sequence: CASSLAQGSMNTEAFF. The full variable domain, in which reference TRBV5-1 and TRBJ1-1 provide the parts outside the CDR3, is KAGVTQTPRYLIKTRGQQVTLSCSPISGHRSVSWYQQTPGQGLQFLFEYFSETQRNKGNFPGRFSGRQFSNSRSEMNVSTLELGDSALYLCASSLAQGSMNTEAFFGQGTRLTVV.

This chain uses TRBV4-1 with TRBJ1-3. This CDR3 is built from 15 residues. Germline CDR1 MGHRA, CDR2 YSYEKL. This chain's CDR3 is CASSLLTGRGNTIYF.

CDR3 amino acids: CSARDVGTYTDTQYF. The rearrangement uses TRBV20-1 and TRBJ2-3; the TCRdb D gene call, TRBD1, has no DNA to confirm it. This CDR3 is 15 amino acids long. Germline lookup yields CDR1 DFQATT and CDR2 SNEGSKA (reference sequence).

The V and J genes are TRBV20-1 and TRBJ2-4; TCRdb returns TRBD1, unconfirmable since there is no DNA. The CDR3 length is 14 residues. Looked up from germline, CDR1 is DFQATT and CDR2 is SNEGSKA (reference sequence). Here the CDR3 reads CSAPRRGGSNIQYF.

The chain combines TRBV5-6 with TRBJ2-3; there is no DNA to check the TCRdb D call of TRBD1. The length of the CDR3 is 14 residues. Germline-derived CDR1 and CDR2 are SGHDT and YYEEEE. The CDR3 region is CASSAGVNTDTQYF.

This chain joins TRBV5-5 and TRBJ2-1; without DNA, the TCRdb call of TRBD2 cannot be checked. Germline V gives CDR1 SGHKS, CDR2 YYEKEE (reference sequence). The CDR3 covers 15 residues. This CDR3 is CASSRRLAEYNEQFF.

This sequence joins TRBV7-2 and TRBJ1-2; TCRdb's assignment of TRBD1 cannot be checked, as there is no DNA. Per the germline V gene, CDR1 is SGHTA and CDR2 is FQGNSA. This CDR3 region has 12 residues. Here the CDR3 reads CASSLAGDGYTF.

This chain connects TRBV15 to TRBJ2-2. Looked up from germline, CDR1 is LNHNV and CDR2 is YYDKDF (reference sequence). The CDR3 runs 14 residues. Here the CDR3 reads CATSSRANTGELFF.

The V gene is TRBV25-1, the J gene TRBJ2-1. CDR3 length: 13 residues. Germline V gives CDR1 MGHDK, CDR2 SYGVNS. CDR3 protein: CASRTSSYNEQFF.

CDR3 amino acids: CASSPRGGINQPQHF. The chain uses TRBV2 and TRBJ1-5; TCRdb's D call of TRBD1 is untestable without DNA. The CDR3 covers 15 residues. CDR1 is SNHLY and CDR2 is FYNNEI in the germline V gene.

This chain connects TRBV5-1 to TRBJ2-3. The CDR3 sequence is 14 residues long. The V gene's germline CDR1 is SGHRS and CDR2 YFSETQ. CDR3 amino acids: CASATAVTTDTQYF.

V and J are TRBV27 and TRBJ2-1; TCRdb returns TRBD2, unconfirmable since there is no DNA. The CDR3 is 19 residues long. The germline gives CDR1 MNHEY, CDR2 SMNVEV (reference sequence). The CDR3 sequence is CASTSTSGGTLDSYNEQFF.